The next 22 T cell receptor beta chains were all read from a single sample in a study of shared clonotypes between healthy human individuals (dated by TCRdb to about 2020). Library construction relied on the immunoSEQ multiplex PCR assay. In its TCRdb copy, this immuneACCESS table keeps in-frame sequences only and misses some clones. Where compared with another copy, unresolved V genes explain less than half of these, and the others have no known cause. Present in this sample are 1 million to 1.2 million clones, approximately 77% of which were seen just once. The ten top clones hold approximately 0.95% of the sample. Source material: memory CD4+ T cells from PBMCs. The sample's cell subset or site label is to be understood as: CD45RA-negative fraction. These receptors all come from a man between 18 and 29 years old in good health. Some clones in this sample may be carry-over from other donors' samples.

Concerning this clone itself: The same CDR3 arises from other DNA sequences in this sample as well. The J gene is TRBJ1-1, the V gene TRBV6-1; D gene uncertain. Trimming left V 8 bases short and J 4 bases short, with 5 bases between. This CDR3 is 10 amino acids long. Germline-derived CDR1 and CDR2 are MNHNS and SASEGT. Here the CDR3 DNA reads TGTGCCAGCGGGCGCACTGAAGCTTTCTTT. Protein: CASGRTEAFF.

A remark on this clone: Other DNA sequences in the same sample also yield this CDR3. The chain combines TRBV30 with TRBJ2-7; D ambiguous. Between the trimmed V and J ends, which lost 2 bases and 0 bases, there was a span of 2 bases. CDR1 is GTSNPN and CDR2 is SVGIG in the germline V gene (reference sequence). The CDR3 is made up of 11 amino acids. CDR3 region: CAWSTSYEQYF. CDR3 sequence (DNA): TGTGCCTGGAGTACCTCCTACGAGCAGTACTTC.

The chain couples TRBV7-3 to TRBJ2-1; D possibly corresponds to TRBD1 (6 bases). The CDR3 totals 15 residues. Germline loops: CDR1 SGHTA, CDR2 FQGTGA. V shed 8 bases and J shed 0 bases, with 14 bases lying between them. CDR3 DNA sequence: TGTGCCAGCGCACAGGGTCTTAGCTCCTACAATGAGCAGTTCTTC. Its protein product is CASAQGLSSYNEQFF. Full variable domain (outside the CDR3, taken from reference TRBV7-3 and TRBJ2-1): GAGVSQTPSNKVTEKGKYVELRCDPISGHTALYWYRQSLGQGPEFLIYFQGTGAADDSGLPNDRFFAVRPEGSVSTLKIQRTERGDSAVYLCASAQGLSSYNEQFFGPGTRLTVL.

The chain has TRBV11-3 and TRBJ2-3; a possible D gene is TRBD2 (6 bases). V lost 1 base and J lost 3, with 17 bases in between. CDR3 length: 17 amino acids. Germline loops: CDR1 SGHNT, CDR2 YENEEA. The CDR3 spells CASSLAYGGVVTDTQYF. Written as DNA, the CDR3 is TGTGCCAGCAGCTTAGCTTATGGAGGGGTCGTGACAGATACGCAGTATTTT. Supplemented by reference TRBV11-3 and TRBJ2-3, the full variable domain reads EAGVVQSPRYKIIEKKQPVAFWCNPISGHNTLYWYLQNLGQGPELLIRYENEEAVDDSQLPKDRFSAERLKGVDSTLKIQPAELGDSAVYLCASSLAYGGVVTDTQYFGPGTRLTVL.

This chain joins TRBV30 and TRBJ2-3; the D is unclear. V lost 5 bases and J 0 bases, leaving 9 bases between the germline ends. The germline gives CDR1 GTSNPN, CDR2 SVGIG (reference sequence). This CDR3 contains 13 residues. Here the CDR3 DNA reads TGTGCCTGGGACCTTTCTAGCACAGATACGCAGTATTTT. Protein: CAWDLSSTDTQYF.

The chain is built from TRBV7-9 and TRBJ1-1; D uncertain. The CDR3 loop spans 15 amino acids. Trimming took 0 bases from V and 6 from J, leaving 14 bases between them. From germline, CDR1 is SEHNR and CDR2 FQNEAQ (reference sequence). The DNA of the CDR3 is TGTGCCAGCAGCTTAGCTGGGTCGGCAGGAGCTGAAGCTTTCTTT. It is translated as CASSLAGSAGAEAFF.

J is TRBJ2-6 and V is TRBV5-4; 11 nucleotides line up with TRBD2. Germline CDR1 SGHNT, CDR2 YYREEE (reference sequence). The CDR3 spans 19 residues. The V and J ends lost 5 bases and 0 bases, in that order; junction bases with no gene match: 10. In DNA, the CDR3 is TGTGCCAGCAGTCCTACGACTAGCGGGACTCCCTCTGGGGCCAACGTCCTGACTTTC. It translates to CASSPTTSGTPSGANVLTF. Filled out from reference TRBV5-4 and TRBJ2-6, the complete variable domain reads ETGVTQSPTHLIKTRGQQVTLRCSSQSGHNTVSWYQQALGQGPQFIFQYYREEENGRGNFPPRFSGLQFPNYSSELNVNALELDDSALYLCASSPTTSGTPSGANVLTFGAGSRLTVL.

The CDR3 loop reads CASSRGTNEKLFF. CDR3 nucleotides: TGTGCCAGCAGCCGAGGGACAAATGAAAAACTGTTTTTT. The V and J genes are TRBV13 and TRBJ1-4; D is possibly TRBD1 (6 bases). Looked up from germline, CDR1 is PRHDT and CDR2 is FYEKMQ (reference sequence). Trimming left V 5 bases short and J 5 bases short, with 9 bases between. The CDR3 sequence is 13 residues long.

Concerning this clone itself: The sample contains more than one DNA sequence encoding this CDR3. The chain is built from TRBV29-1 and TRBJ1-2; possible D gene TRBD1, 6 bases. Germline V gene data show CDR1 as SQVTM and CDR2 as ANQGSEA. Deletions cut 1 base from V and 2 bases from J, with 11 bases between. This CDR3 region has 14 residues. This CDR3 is CSVEGRGRNYGYTF. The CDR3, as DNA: TGCAGCGTTGAAGGGCGGGGGCGAAACTATGGCTACACCTTC.

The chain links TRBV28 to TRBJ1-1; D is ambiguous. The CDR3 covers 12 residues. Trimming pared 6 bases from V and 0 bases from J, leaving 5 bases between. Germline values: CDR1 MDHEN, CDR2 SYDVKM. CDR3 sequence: CASRILNTEAFF. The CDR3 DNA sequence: TGTGCCAGCAGGATATTGAACACTGAAGCTTTCTTT.

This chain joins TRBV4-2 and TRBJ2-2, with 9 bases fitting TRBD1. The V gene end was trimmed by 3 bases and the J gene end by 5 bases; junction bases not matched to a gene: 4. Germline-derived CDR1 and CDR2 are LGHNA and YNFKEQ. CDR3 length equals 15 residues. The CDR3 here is CASSHRTGETGELFF. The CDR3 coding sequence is TGTGCCAGCAGCCACCGGACAGGGGAAACCGGGGAGCTGTTTTTT.

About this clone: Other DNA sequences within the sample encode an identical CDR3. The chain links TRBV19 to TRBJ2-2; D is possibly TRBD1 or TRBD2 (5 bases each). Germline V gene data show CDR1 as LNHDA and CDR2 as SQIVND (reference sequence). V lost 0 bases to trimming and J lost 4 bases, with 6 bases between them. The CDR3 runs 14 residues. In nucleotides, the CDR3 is TGTGCCAGTAGTATAGAGAGGGGCACCGGGGAGCTGTTTTTT. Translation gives CASSIERGTGELFF.

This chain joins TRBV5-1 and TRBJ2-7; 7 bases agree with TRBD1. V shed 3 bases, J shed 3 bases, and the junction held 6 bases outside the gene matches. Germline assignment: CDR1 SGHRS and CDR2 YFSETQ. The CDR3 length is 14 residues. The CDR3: CASSSEGQLYEQYF. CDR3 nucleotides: TGCGCCAGCAGCTCAGAGGGACAGCTCTACGAGCAGTACTTC.

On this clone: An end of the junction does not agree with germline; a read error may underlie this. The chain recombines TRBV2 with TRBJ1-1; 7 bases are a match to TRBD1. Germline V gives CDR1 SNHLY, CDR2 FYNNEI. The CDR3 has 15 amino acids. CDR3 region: CASSEEGQLNAEAFF. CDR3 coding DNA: TGTGCCAGCAGTGAGGAGGGACAGTTGAACGCTGAAGCTTTCTTT.

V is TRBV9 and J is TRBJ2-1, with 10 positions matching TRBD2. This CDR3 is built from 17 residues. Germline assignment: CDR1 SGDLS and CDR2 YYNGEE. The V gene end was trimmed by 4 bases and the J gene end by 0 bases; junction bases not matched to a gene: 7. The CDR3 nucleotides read TGTGCCAGCAGCAGGGATAGCGGGAGGAGCTCCTACAATGAGCAGTTCTTC. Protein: CASSRDSGRSSYNEQFF.

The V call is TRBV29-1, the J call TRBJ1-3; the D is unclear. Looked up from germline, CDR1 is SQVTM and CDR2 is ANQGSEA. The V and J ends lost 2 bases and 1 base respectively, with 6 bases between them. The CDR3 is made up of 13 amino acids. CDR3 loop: CSVEWGSGNTIYF. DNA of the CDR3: TGCAGCGTTGAATGGGGTTCTGGAAACACCATATATTTT. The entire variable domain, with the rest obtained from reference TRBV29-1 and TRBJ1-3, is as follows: SAVISQKPSRDICQRGTSLTIQCQVDSQVTMMFWYRQQPGQSLTLIATANQGSEATYESGFVIDKFPISRPNLTFSTLTVSNMSPEDSSIYLCSVEWGSGNTIYFGEGSWLTVV.

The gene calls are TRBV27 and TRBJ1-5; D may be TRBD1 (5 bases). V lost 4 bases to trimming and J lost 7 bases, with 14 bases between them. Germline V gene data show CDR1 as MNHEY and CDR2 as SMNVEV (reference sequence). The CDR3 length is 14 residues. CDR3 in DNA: TGTGCCAGCAGTTACAGGTCCGCGGGACAGCCCCAGCATTTT. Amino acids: CASSYRSAGQPQHF.

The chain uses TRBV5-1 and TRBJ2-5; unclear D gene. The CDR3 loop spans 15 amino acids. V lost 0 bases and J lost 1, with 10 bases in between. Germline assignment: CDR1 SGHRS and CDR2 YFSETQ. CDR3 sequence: CASSLVRHSQETQYF. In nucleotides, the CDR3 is TGCGCCAGCAGCTTGGTCCGTCACAGCCAAGAGACCCAGTACTTC.

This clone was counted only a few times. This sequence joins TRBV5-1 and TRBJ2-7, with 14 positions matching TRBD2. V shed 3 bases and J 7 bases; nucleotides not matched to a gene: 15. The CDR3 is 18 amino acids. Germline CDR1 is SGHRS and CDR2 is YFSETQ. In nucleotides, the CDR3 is TGCGCCAGCAGCTCGCCCCTGACTAGCGGGAGGGCCGTGGAAGAGCAGTACTTC. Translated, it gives CASSSPLTSGRAVEEQYF.

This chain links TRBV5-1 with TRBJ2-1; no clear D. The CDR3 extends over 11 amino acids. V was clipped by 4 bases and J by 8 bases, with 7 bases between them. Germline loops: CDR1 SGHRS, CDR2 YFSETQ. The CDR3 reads CASSPAYEQFF. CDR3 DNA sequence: TGCGCCAGCAGCCCAGCCTATGAGCAGTTCTTC.

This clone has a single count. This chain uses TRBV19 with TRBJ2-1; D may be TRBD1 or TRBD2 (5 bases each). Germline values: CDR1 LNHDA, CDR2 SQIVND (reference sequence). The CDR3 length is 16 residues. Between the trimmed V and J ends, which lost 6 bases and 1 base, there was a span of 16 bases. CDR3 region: CASSKGPLWSYNEQFF. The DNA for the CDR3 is TGTGCCAGTAGCAAGGGACCTCTATGGTCCTACAATGAGCAGTTCTTC.

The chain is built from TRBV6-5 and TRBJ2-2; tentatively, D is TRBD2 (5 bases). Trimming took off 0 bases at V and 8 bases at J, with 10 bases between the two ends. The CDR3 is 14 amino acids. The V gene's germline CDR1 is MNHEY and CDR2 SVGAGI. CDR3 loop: CASSYSSGKGELFF. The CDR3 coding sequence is TGTGCCAGCAGTTACTCGTCGGGGAAGGGGGAGCTGTTTTTT.